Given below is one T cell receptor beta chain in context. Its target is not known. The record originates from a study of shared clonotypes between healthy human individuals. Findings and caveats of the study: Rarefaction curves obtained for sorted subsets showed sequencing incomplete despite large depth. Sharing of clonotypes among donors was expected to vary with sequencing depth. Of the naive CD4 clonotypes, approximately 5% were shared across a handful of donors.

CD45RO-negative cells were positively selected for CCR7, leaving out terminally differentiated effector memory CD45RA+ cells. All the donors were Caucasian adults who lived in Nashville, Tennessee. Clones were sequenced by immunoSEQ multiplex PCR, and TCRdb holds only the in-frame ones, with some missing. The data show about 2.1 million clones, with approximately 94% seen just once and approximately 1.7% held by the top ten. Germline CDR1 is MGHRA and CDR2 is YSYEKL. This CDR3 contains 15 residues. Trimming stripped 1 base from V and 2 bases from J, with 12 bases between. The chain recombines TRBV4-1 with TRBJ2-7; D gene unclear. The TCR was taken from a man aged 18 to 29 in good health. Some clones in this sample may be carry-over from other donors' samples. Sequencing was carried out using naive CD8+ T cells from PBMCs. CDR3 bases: TGCGCCAGCAGCCAAGTGGTTACGGGCACCTACGAGCAGTACTTC. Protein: CASSQVVTGTYEQYF.